This TCR beta chain was identified during a study of Graves' ophthalmopathy and Graves' hyperthyroidism. Study as a whole: Peripheral blood was gathered at first diagnosis, ahead of any treatment whatsoever. Points from the study as a whole: Detection in blood was also observed for most expanded thyroid clonotypes above 0.001 frequency. Its predictions of ophthalmopathy progression gave the model over 70% sensitivity and about 72% specificity.

Amplification of TCR beta CDR3 regions used RNA transcripts. HTBI-primed RT-PCR formed the first round, and a multiplex PCR formed the second. Using its own MiXCR run on the multiplex PCR reads, TCRdb lists one record per CDR3 protein. Altogether tens of thousands of distinct CDR3 sequences are present, under 65% being singletons, with the ten largest covering less than 20%. This clonotype appeared many times. Antigen unknown. The ends lost 2 bases at V and 4 bases at J; junction bases unmatched: 6. The CDR3 sequence is 17 residues long. The germline CDR1 and CDR2 sequences are SGHTA and FQGTGA. This sequence joins TRBV7-3 and TRBJ1-6; TRBD1 matches at 9 bases. The sequence came from an adult man with Graves' ophthalmopathy. Specimen: peripheral blood. The CDR3 DNA reads TGTGCCAGCAGCTTAGGGGTTGGGACAGGGTATAATTCACCCCTCCACTTT. Translated, it gives CASSLGVGTGYNSPLHF.